Following are 32 T cell receptor beta chains from one sample sequenced in a study of T-cell memory formation after mild COVID-19. TCRdb fed the 5' RACE reads into MiXCR, producing one record per CDR3 protein. The data hold 540,000 or so distinct CDR3 sequences, with about a fifth observed a single time. Sequencing was done on a sample of PBMCs or a T cell subset sorted from them (not recorded which). Source of these receptors: an adult woman who had mild COVID-19 (a few samples of this study predate the infection). Cell type and time point are not known.

This chain links TRBV7-8 with TRBJ2-3, with D perhaps matching TRBD2 (6 bases). CDR3 size: 17 residues. V lost 1 base to trimming and J lost 3 bases, with 17 bases between them. Germline V gene lookup returns CDR1 SGHVS and CDR2 FQNEAQ. CDR3: CASSLVASVTYTDTQYF. The DNA for the CDR3 is TGTGCCAGCAGCTTAGTCGCTAGCGTTACTTATACAGATACGCAGTATTTT.

This chain links TRBV2 with TRBJ1-1; D is possibly TRBD1 (5 bases). The CDR3 covers 13 residues. Germline-derived CDR1 and CDR2 are SNHLY and FYNNEI. V lost 6 bases to trimming and J lost 10 bases, with 18 bases between them. The CDR3 region has the DNA TGTGCCAGCAGGCTCCAGGGCGGGAGGGGAGCTTTCTTT. It specifies CASRLQGGRGAFF.

This clonotype appeared a few times. The genes are TRBV20-1 and TRBJ2-3, with 7 bases aligning to TRBD2. In germline, CDR1 is DFQATT, CDR2 SNEGSKA (reference sequence). Germline trimming cut 5 bases from V and 0 bases from J; bases unmatched to any gene: 2. The CDR3 consists of 13 residues. CDR3 sequence (DNA): TGCAGTGCTCAAGCGGGAAGCACAGATACGCAGTATTTT. Its translation: CSAQAGSTDTQYF.

The chain combines TRBV15 with TRBJ1-1, with 7 bases identical to TRBD1. CDR1 is LNHNV and CDR2 is YYDKDF in the germline V gene (reference sequence). This CDR3 is 15 amino acids long. The trim removed 2 bases at V and 1 base at J, leaving 4 bases unmatched. The CDR3 spells CATSRIQGSNTEAFF. The CDR3 coding sequence is TGTGCCACCAGCAGAATACAGGGGTCGAACACTGAAGCTTTCTTT.

The chain has TRBV18 and TRBJ2-7, with D tentatively TRBD2 (6 bases). Germline V gene data show CDR1 as KGHSH and CDR2 as LQKENI. V lost 2 bases to trimming and J lost 4 bases, with 12 bases between them. This CDR3 spans 14 amino acids. For the CDR3, the DNA is TGTGCCAGCTCACCATGGGGGACTGGGTACGAGCAGTACTTC. It translates to CASSPWGTGYEQYF.

The genes are TRBV6-1 and TRBJ1-2, with D maybe TRBD1 (5 bases). The CDR3 sequence is 14 residues long. V was pared by 7 bases and J by 2 bases, with 14 bases between. Germline V gene data show CDR1 as MNHNS and CDR2 as SASEGT. The CDR3 region is CASTRDFTNYGYTF. The DNA of the CDR3 is TGTGCCAGCACGAGGGACTTCACAAACTATGGCTACACCTTC.

This clonotype was seen only a few times. J is TRBJ1-4 and V is TRBV23-1; TRBD1 might be the D (5 bases). TRBV23-1 belongs to the ORF category, with a function that is uncertain. CDR3 length: 16 amino acids. Trimming took 7 bases from V and 8 from J, leaving 23 bases between them. CDR3 DNA sequence: TGCGCCAGCAACGGAACAGGTCCACCACGCGTGGAAAAACTGTTTTTT. Protein product: CASNGTGPPRVEKLFF.

The chain joins TRBV12-3 or TRBV12-4 to TRBJ1-2, with no clear D. This CDR3 comprises 11 residues. Trimming pared 5 bases from V and 5 bases from J, leaving 6 bases between. The CDR3 region has the DNA TGTGCCAGCAGTCCCGCGTATGGCTACACCTTC. This gives the protein CASSPAYGYTF.

Here the CDR3 DNA reads TGTGCCAGCTCAACACGGACTAGCGGGGAGAATGAGCAGTTCTTC. It yields the protein CASSTRTSGENEQFF. The V and J genes are TRBV18 and TRBJ2-1; 12 bases are a match to TRBD2. Germline-derived CDR1 and CDR2 are KGHSH and LQKENI. V lost 5 bases, J lost 7 bases, and 6 bases stayed unmatched. The CDR3 has 15 residues.

This clonotype was picked up a small number of times. V usage is TRBV24-1 and J usage is TRBJ2-1, with 10 positions matching TRBD1. The V gene's germline CDR1 is KGHDR and CDR2 SFDVKD. The CDR3 sequence is 16 residues long. The junction had 5 bases not matched to a gene; V was cut back by 3 bases and J by 4 bases. CDR3 residues: CATSDTTGGHYNEQFF. The DNA for the CDR3 is TGTGCCACCAGTGATACGACAGGGGGCCATTACAATGAGCAGTTCTTC.

Only a few counts were recorded for this clonotype. This chain links TRBV7-9 with TRBJ2-1; the D gene could be TRBD1 or TRBD2 (6 bases each). CDR1 SEHNR and CDR2 FQNEAQ come from the germline V gene (reference sequence). The CDR3 runs to 16 residues. Trimming took off 4 bases at V and 2 bases at J, with 15 bases between the two ends. CDR3 in DNA: TGTGCCAGCAGCTCCCCCAACGGGGGCCCCTACAATGAGCAGTTCTTC. It is translated as CASSSPNGGPYNEQFF.

At least ten counts were recorded for this clonotype. The chain links TRBV20-1 to TRBJ2-1; maybe TRBD1 (6 bases). The CDR3 runs 15 residues. The germline gives CDR1 DFQATT, CDR2 SNEGSKA (reference sequence). Trimming cost V 4 bases and J 3 bases, with 16 bases left between them. For the CDR3, the DNA is TGCAGTGCTATGGGGCAGGGGTTCGTCTACAATGAGCAGTTCTTC. Encoded protein: CSAMGQGFVYNEQFF.

The chain recombines TRBV29-1 with TRBJ2-7; perhaps D is TRBD1 or TRBD2 (5 bases each). Germline loops: CDR1 SQVTM, CDR2 ANQGSEA. CDR3 length: 12 amino acids. The V end lost 7 bases, the J end lost 0 bases, and 10 bases lay between the germline ends. The CDR3 DNA reads TGCAGCGCCCGGGACGCCTCCTACGAGCAGTACTTC. Its protein product is CSARDASYEQYF.

The chain employs TRBV4-1 and TRBJ1-2; D is ambiguous. The CDR3 runs to 13 residues. V shed 4 bases and J shed 5 bases, with 11 bases lying between them. Germline V lookup: CDR1 MGHRA, CDR2 YSYEKL. The CDR3, as DNA: TGCGCCAGCAGCCGACTGGGATGGTATGGCTACACCTTC. Translated, it gives CASSRLGWYGYTF.

The table lists this clonotype with a few counts. The V gene is TRBV9, the J gene TRBJ2-5, with 14 bases matching TRBD2. Per germline, CDR1 SGDLS and CDR2 YYNGEE. V was clipped by 4 bases and J by 5 bases; unmatched bases: 4. CDR3 length: 15 amino acids. The CDR3 protein is CASSIGTSGSETQYF. CDR3 nucleotide sequence: TGTGCCAGCAGCATTGGGACTAGCGGGAGTGAGACCCAGTACTTC.

This clonotype was counted between two and nine times. This chain uses TRBV7-2 with TRBJ2-4; D is unclear. With 5 bases removed from V and 0 bases from J, the gap between germline ends came to 14 bases. The CDR3 length is 16 residues. The germline CDR1 and CDR2 sequences are SGHTA and FQGNSA. The CDR3 bases are TGTGCCAGCAGCCCAACTGGGCCTATAGCCAAAAACATTCAGTACTTC. Translated, it gives CASSPTGPIAKNIQYF.

The chain recombines TRBV4-2 with TRBJ2-5, with D perhaps assigned TRBD1 or TRBD2 (5 bases each). V dropped 0 bases and J dropped 5 bases, with 13 bases sitting between them. Germline assignment: CDR1 LGHNA and CDR2 YNFKEQ. CDR3 length: 15 residues. The chain's CDR3 is CASSQEIGEYETQYF. DNA of the CDR3: TGTGCCAGCAGCCAAGAAATAGGGGAGTACGAGACCCAGTACTTC.

This clonotype has a handful of counts. The chain carries TRBV6-5 and TRBJ2-7; 9 positions agree with TRBD1. The V segment lost 7 bases and the J segment 2 bases; nucleotides outside the gene matches: 6. The CDR3 runs to 14 residues. The germline gives CDR1 MNHEY, CDR2 SVGAGI. This CDR3 reads CASMRRDRAYEQYF. The CDR3 coding sequence is TGTGCCAGCATGCGCCGGGACAGGGCCTACGAGCAGTACTTC.

Concerning this clonotype itself: One end of the junction fails to match germline, which may point to a read error. The V and J genes are TRBV20-1 and TRBJ2-7; D is uncertain. This CDR3 has 11 amino acids. Germline lookup yields CDR1 DFQATT and CDR2 SNEGSKA (reference sequence). The CDR3 coding sequence is TGCAGTGCTCGTCCAATCGTCGAGGAGTACTTC. It yields the protein CSARPIVEEYF.

A few counts support this clonotype. The chain recombines TRBV11-1 with TRBJ2-3, with 13 positions matching TRBD2. CDR3 size: 15 residues. Germline V CDR1 and CDR2: SGHAT, FQDESV (reference sequence). The trim removed 5 bases at V and 4 bases at J, leaving 3 bases unmatched. CDR3 loop: CASSLLAGGADTQYF. DNA of the CDR3: TGTGCCAGCAGCCTACTAGCGGGAGGGGCAGATACGCAGTATTTT.

This rearrangement joins TRBV7-9 to TRBJ2-1; TRBD2 aligns across 7 bases. Germline V gene sequence: CDR1 SEHNR, CDR2 FQNEAQ (reference sequence). The CDR3 length is 16 residues. After removal of 1 base from V and 7 bases from J, the junction contained 10 bases not matched to a gene. The CDR3 sequence: CASSLGGGTASNEQFF. The CDR3 region has the DNA TGTGCCAGCAGCTTAGGGGGGGGAACAGCCAGTAATGAGCAGTTCTTC.

The rearrangement uses TRBV20-1 and TRBJ2-3; 12 bases agree with TRBD2. The ends lost 2 bases at V and 7 bases at J; junction bases unmatched: 4. Germline loops: CDR1 DFQATT, CDR2 SNEGSKA (reference sequence). The CDR3 loop spans 14 amino acids. CDR3 protein: CSARRGLAGYTQYF. The CDR3 DNA is TGCAGTGCTAGAAGGGGACTAGCGGGCTATACGCAGTATTTT.

This clonotype has just a few counts. This chain joins TRBV12-3 or TRBV12-4 and TRBJ2-7, with TRBD2 matching 11 bases. J was trimmed by 5 bases and V by 3 bases; bases with no gene match: 6. This CDR3 region has 15 residues. In DNA form, the CDR3 reads TGTGCCAGCAGTTTCGGGACTAGCGGAGGCAACGAGCAGTACTTC. Translation: CASSFGTSGGNEQYF.

This clonotype was counted a few times. The genes are TRBV5-6 and TRBJ2-7; 10 positions agree with TRBD1. The V and J ends lost 3 bases and 3 bases, in that order; junction bases with no gene match: 6. The CDR3 runs to 15 residues. In germline, CDR1 is SGHDT, CDR2 YYEEEE. DNA for the CDR3: TGTGCCAGCAGCTGGCCGGGACAGGGGAACTACGAGCAGTACTTC. It encodes CASSWPGQGNYEQYF. The variable domain in full, completed from reference TRBV5-6 and TRBJ2-7, reads DAGVTQSPTHLIKTRGQQVTLRCSPKSGHDTVSWYQQALGQGPQFIFQYYEEEERQRGNFPDRFSGHQFPNYSSELNVNALLLGDSALYLCASSWPGQGNYEQYFGPGTRLTVT.

The chain links TRBV27 to TRBJ2-5; D not certain. CDR3 length: 13 amino acids. V lost 0 bases and J 7 bases, leaving 9 bases between the germline ends. Germline values: CDR1 MNHEY, CDR2 SMNVEV (reference sequence). As DNA, the CDR3 is TGTGCCAGCAGTTTATCGATAGCAGGGACCCAGTACTTC. Its translation is CASSLSIAGTQYF.

This clonotype was observed a handful of times. V gene TRBV19 combines with J gene TRBJ2-1; 7 nucleotides agree with TRBD2. The CDR3 runs to 16 residues. CDR1 and CDR2 from the germline V gene are LNHDA and SQIVND (reference sequence). The V segment lost 1 base and the J segment 6 bases; nucleotides outside the gene matches: 9. CDR3 protein: CASSIVRGRTFNEQFF. The CDR3 nucleotides are TGTGCCAGTAGTATAGTTCGCGGGAGAACCTTCAATGAGCAGTTCTTC.

The chain uses TRBV7-9 and TRBJ2-7, with a possible D match to TRBD2 (6 bases). Trimming pared 4 bases from V and 5 bases from J, leaving 21 bases between. The CDR3 loop spans 16 amino acids. The germline V gene encodes CDR1 SEHNR and CDR2 FQNEAQ (reference sequence). The CDR3, as DNA: TGTGCCAGCAGCTCCCGGGGGATCAATTTGAGGGACGAGCAGTACTTC. The encoded protein is CASSSRGINLRDEQYF.

In its sample, this clonotype was seen a few times. The chain has TRBV4-2 and TRBJ2-1; 13 nucleotides match TRBD2. Trimming took 2 bases from V and 7 from J; bases not matched to a gene: 8. From germline, CDR1 is LGHNA and CDR2 YNFKEQ. The CDR3 sequence is 17 residues long. CDR3 sequence (DNA): TGTGCCAGCAGCCAACTACGGACTAGCGGGAGTAGGAATGAGCAGTTCTTC. Encoded protein: CASSQLRTSGSRNEQFF.

The rearrangement uses TRBV19 and TRBJ2-2, with D perhaps matching TRBD2 (6 bases). This CDR3 has 14 amino acids. Germline V gene sequence: CDR1 LNHDA, CDR2 SQIVND (reference sequence). The V and J ends lost 6 bases and 4 bases respectively, with 12 bases between them. The CDR3: CASSGSRGTGELFF. The CDR3 bases are TGTGCCAGTAGCGGGAGCCGCGGCACCGGGGAGCTGTTTTTT.

V is TRBV24-1 and J is TRBJ2-1, with 7 bases that match TRBD2. This CDR3 comprises 18 residues. Germline CDR1 and CDR2: KGHDR and SFDVKD. J was trimmed by 5 bases and V by 7 bases; bases with no gene match: 19. The CDR3 is CATSFLAEDSPFDNEQFF. The CDR3, as DNA: TGTGCCACCAGCTTTCTAGCGGAGGATTCCCCTTTTGACAATGAGCAGTTCTTC.

This clonotype was seen repeatedly, ten times or more. The chain has TRBV29-1 and TRBJ2-3; no definite D call. The CDR3 runs 10 residues. Germline V lookup: CDR1 SQVTM, CDR2 ANQGSEA. The V and J ends lost 4 bases and 3 bases respectively, with 2 bases between them. CDR3 nucleotides: TGCAGCGTTGGGACAGATACGCAGTATTTT. Amino acid sequence: CSVGTDTQYF.

This clonotype was detected a few times. This chain links TRBV5-1 with TRBJ2-7; D is ambiguous. V dropped 4 bases and J dropped 4 bases, with 18 bases sitting between them. The CDR3 covers 15 residues. Germline V lookup: CDR1 SGHRS, CDR2 YFSETQ. The CDR3 is CASSPKEALLYEQYF. The DNA for the CDR3 is TGCGCCAGCAGCCCTAAGGAAGCCCTGTTGTACGAGCAGTACTTC.